Presented here are 15 T cell receptor beta chains from one specimen sequenced in a study of cytomegalovirus exposure and HLA in healthy donors. PCR was performed using 60 Vbeta and 13 Jbeta primers. The repertoire was sequenced with immunoSEQ multiplex PCR; TCRdb's copy has only in-frame clones and lacks some. The data hold nearly 300,000 clones, with roughly 90% observed a single time. Material for sequencing was PBMCs. Receptor source: a man aged 35 to 55 in good health and CMV-seropositive.

CDR3 nucleotide sequence: TGTGCCAGCAGTGAAGGACAGGGGGCTGGGAATGAGCAGTTCTTC. This encodes CASSEGQGAGNEQFF. The chain couples TRBV2 to TRBJ2-1, with TRBD1 identical over 10 bases. This CDR3 comprises 15 residues. Germline CDR1 is SNHLY and CDR2 is FYNNEI. Unmatched junction bases numbered 4, after V lost 1 base and J lost 7 bases. Supplemented by reference TRBV2 and TRBJ2-1, the full variable domain reads EPEVTQTPSHQVTQMGQEVILRCVPISNHLYFYWYRQILGQKVEFLVSFYNNEISEKSEIFDDQFSVERPDGSNFTLKIRSTKLEDSAMYFCASSEGQGAGNEQFFGPGTRLTVL.

This sequence joins TRBV28 and TRBJ2-7; 9 bases map to TRBD1. Trimming at V came to 4 bases and at J to 6 bases, leaving 7 bases not matched to a gene. Germline CDR1 MDHEN, CDR2 SYDVKM. CDR3 length: 14 amino acids. The CDR3: CASSSGQGWVEQYF. The CDR3 DNA reads TGTGCCAGCAGTTCGGGACAGGGCTGGGTCGAGCAGTACTTC.

The CDR3, as DNA: TGTGCCAGCAGGCGAGAGGCCACCCAAGAGACCCAGTACTTC. It encodes CASRREATQETQYF. The chain uses TRBV5-4 and TRBJ2-5; D not resolved. Germline CDR1 reads SGHNT; CDR2 reads YYREEE (reference sequence). Deletions cut 5 bases from V and 1 base from J, with 12 bases between. The CDR3 spans 14 residues. Filled out from reference TRBV5-4 and TRBJ2-5, the complete variable domain reads ETGVTQSPTHLIKTRGQQVTLRCSSQSGHNTVSWYQQALGQGPQFIFQYYREEENGRGNFPPRFSGLQFPNYSSELNVNALELDDSALYLCASRREATQETQYFGPGTRLLVL.

This clone was seen more than once but under ten times. V is TRBV19 and J is TRBJ2-7, with 7 bases fitting TRBD1. The germline gives CDR1 LNHDA, CDR2 SQIVND (reference sequence). The junction had 9 bases not matched to a gene; V was cut back by 10 bases and J by 3 bases. This CDR3 comprises 13 residues. The CDR3 DNA is TGTGCCACCACACAGGGGCCGATCTACGAGCAGTACTTC. Translated: CATTQGPIYEQYF.

The V gene is TRBV30, the J gene TRBJ2-1, with 10 bases aligning to TRBD2. V was pared by 5 bases and J by 2 bases, with 3 bases of the junction left unmatched. The germline V gene encodes CDR1 GTSNPN and CDR2 SVGIG (reference sequence). This CDR3 has 14 amino acids. The CDR3 region is CAWEGTSAYNEQFF. The CDR3 nucleotides are TGTGCCTGGGAGGGGACTAGCGCCTACAATGAGCAGTTCTTC.

The chain joins TRBV7-2 to TRBJ2-7, with 8 bases that match TRBD1. V gave up 5 bases and J gave up 4 bases; unmatched junction bases: 7. The CDR3 has 14 amino acids. Germline CDR1 is SGHTA and CDR2 is FQGNSA. This chain's CDR3 is CASSPGDRLYEQYF. Written as DNA, the CDR3 is TGTGCCAGCAGCCCGGGGGACAGGCTTTACGAGCAGTACTTC.

The genes are TRBV29-1 and TRBJ1-3, with 10 nucleotides matching TRBD1. CDR1 SQVTM and CDR2 ANQGSEA come from the germline V gene. This CDR3 has 16 amino acids. Germline trimming cut 5 bases from V and 3 bases from J; bases unmatched to any gene: 10. The CDR3 is CSVILPGQGVGNTIYF. The CDR3 bases are TGCAGCGTTATACTACCCGGACAGGGGGTTGGAAACACCATATATTTT. The variable domain in full, completed from reference TRBV29-1 and TRBJ1-3, reads SAVISQKPSRDICQRGTSLTIQCQVDSQVTMMFWYRQQPGQSLTLIATANQGSEATYESGFVIDKFPISRPNLTFSTLTVSNMSPEDSSIYLCSVILPGQGVGNTIYFGEGSWLTVV.

This chain joins TRBV19 and TRBJ2-5, with a tentative D call TRBD1 (5 bases). V was shortened by 3 bases and J by 5 bases, with 22 bases between the two germline ends. The length of the CDR3 is 17 residues. The V gene's germline CDR1 is LNHDA and CDR2 SQIVND (reference sequence). The DNA of the CDR3 is TGTGCCAGTAGTATCAAATTTGGGCAGGGAATAAGGGAGACCCAGTACTTC. Encoded protein: CASSIKFGQGIRETQYF.

This clone was seen only a few times. This sequence joins TRBV29-1 and TRBJ1-1, with 7 bases identical to TRBD1. Germline V CDR1 and CDR2: SQVTM, ANQGSEA. With 4 bases clipped from V and 5 bases from J, the junction kept 4 bases outside the gene matches. The CDR3 loop spans 12 amino acids. The CDR3 here is CSVVSGGTEAFF. The DNA of the CDR3 is TGCAGCGTTGTGTCAGGGGGTACTGAAGCTTTCTTT.

The CDR3, as DNA: TGCGCCAGCAGCCTCGCCGGGACAGAGTCCTACGAGCAGTACTTC. This sequence encodes CASSLAGTESYEQYF. This chain joins TRBV5-1 and TRBJ2-7, with 7 bases aligning to TRBD1. Losses at the gene ends were 4 bases for V and 1 base for J; bases not matched to a gene: 8. The CDR3 extends over 15 amino acids. Germline CDR1 is SGHRS and CDR2 is YFSETQ.

The chain uses TRBV4-3 and TRBJ1-2; D gene unclear. The CDR3 runs to 16 residues. Between the trimmed V and J ends, which lost 0 bases and 0 bases, there was a span of 11 bases. The germline V gene has CDR1 LGHNA and CDR2 YSLEER. The CDR3 loop is CASSQDQDLSNYGYTF. The CDR3 bases are TGCGCCAGCAGCCAAGATCAGGATCTTTCTAACTATGGCTACACCTTC.

The rearrangement links TRBV6-1 to TRBJ1-2, with a possible D match to TRBD1 (6 bases). V dropped 1 base and J dropped 1 base, with 13 bases sitting between them. Per germline, CDR1 MNHNS and CDR2 SASEGT. The CDR3 runs to 16 residues. CDR3: CASSEVWAGDNYGYTF. The DNA of the CDR3 is TGTGCCAGCAGTGAAGTTTGGGCAGGGGATAACTATGGCTACACCTTC.

V usage is TRBV6-1 and J usage is TRBJ2-6, with no clear D. The V end lost 2 bases, the J end lost 2 bases, and 7 bases lay between the germline ends. Germline CDR1 MNHNS, CDR2 SASEGT. The CDR3 has 15 residues. The CDR3 nucleotides read TGTGCCAGCAGTGAAAACAGAGCTGGGGCCAACGTCCTGACTTTC. Translating it yields CASSENRAGANVLTF.

This chain joins TRBV28 and TRBJ1-1, with TRBD1 matching 12 bases. Trimming took 4 bases from V and 10 from J; bases not matched to a gene: 16. The germline gives CDR1 MDHEN, CDR2 SYDVKM. CDR3 length: 17 amino acids. CDR3 residues: CASSSSGTGGERARAFF. The CDR3 coding sequence is TGTGCCAGCAGTTCATCCGGGACAGGGGGCGAAAGAGCAAGAGCTTTCTTT.

DNA of the CDR3: TGTGCCAGCAGTGTCGGACAAGGGAGGGCAGCCAAAAACATTCAGTACTTC. It is translated as CASSVGQGRAAKNIQYF. The rearrangement joins TRBV28 to TRBJ2-4, with 7 bases fitting TRBD2. V was pared by 5 bases and J by 0 bases, with 10 bases of the junction left unmatched. This CDR3 has 17 amino acids. Germline V gene lookup returns CDR1 MDHEN and CDR2 SYDVKM.